This TCR beta chain was captured in a study of blood T cell repertoires in COVID-19. Overall study: T cells, B-cell-depleted T cells, or PBMCs provided the cDNA or gDNA that served as material.

The CDR3 extends over 15 amino acids. Germline V gene data show CDR1 as LGHDT and CDR2 as YNNKEL (reference sequence). Remarks on this clone: A junction end diverges from the germline sequence, so it may reflect a read error.

As processed by the authors: Using reference gene primer amplification, nucleated cell counts were estimated. Libraries were prepared by immunoSEQ multiplex PCR; TCRdb keeps only in-frame clonotypes and omits some of them. V, J and clone size are those of that table, while D and trimming were read from the DNA. In the table there are 250,000 to 350,000 clones, nearly 90% of which are singletons. Recruitment covered about two dozen US areas and drew participants whose ages spanned roughly 18 to 90 years. The V and J genes are TRBV3-1 (or the pseudogene TRBV3-2) and TRBJ2-1; 16 bases line up with TRBD2. The sample comprised PBMCs or T cells enriched from blood (not recorded which). The sequence was obtained from a young woman who had recovered from COVID-19. CDR3 sequence (DNA): TGTGCCAGCAGCCAAGAGGGACTAGCGGGGGGGCATACGCTCTTC. Amino acid sequence: CASSQEGLAGGHTLF.